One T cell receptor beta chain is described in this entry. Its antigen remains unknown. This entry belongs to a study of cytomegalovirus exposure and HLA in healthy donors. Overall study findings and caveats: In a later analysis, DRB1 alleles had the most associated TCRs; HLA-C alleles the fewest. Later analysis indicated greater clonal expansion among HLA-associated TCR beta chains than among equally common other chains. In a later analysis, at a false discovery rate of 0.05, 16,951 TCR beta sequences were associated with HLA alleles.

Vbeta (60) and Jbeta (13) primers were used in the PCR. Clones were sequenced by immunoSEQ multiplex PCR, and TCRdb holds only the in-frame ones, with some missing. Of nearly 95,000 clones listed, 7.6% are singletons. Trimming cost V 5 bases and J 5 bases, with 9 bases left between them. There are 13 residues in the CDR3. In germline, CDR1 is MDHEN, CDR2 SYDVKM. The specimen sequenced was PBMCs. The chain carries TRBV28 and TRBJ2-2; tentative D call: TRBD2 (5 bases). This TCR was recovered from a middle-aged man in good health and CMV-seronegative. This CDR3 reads CASSGRGTGELFF. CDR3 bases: TGTGCCAGCAGTGGGCGCGGGACCGGGGAGCTGTTTTTT.